Shown below are 19 T cell receptor beta chains from a single sample sequenced in a study of CD8+ T cells in alopecia areata. Reverse transcription of extracted RNA yielded cDNA, which provided the sequencing template. Produced via immunoSEQ multiplex PCR; TCRdb's table is partial and in-frame only. The repertoire holds more than 95,000 clones, roughly two fifths seen once, with roughly 1.3% in the top ten. Sequenced: CD4+ T cells sorted from blood. The source is a human donor with alopecia areata.

V and J are TRBV28 and TRBJ2-6; D may be TRBD1 or TRBD2 (5 bases each). The CDR3 has 15 amino acids. CDR1 MDHEN and CDR2 SYDVKM come from the germline V gene. V lost 7 bases, J lost 0 bases, and 10 bases lay in between. Here the CDR3 reads CASKGPYSGANVLTF. As DNA, the CDR3 is TGTGCCAGCAAGGGACCCTACTCTGGGGCCAACGTCCTGACTTTC.

This clone was seen only a few times. The CDR3 bases are TGCAGCGTTGAAATAGGGGAAAAACTGTTTTTT. This sequence encodes CSVEIGEKLFF. The chain carries TRBV29-1 and TRBJ1-4, with D hard to call. CDR1 SQVTM and CDR2 ANQGSEA come from the germline V gene. V was trimmed by 2 bases and J by 8 bases, leaving 6 bases between them. The length of the CDR3 is 11 residues.

This clone has only a few counts. The V and J genes are TRBV28 and TRBJ2-7, with 7 bases lining up with TRBD2. Germline V gene data show CDR1 as MDHEN and CDR2 as SYDVKM. J gave up 2 bases and V 6 bases, and 4 bases lay outside the gene matches. The CDR3 loop spans 13 amino acids. DNA for the CDR3: TGTGCCAGCAGGCCTACTAGCGCCTACGAGCAGTACTTC. It is translated as CASRPTSAYEQYF.

The rearrangement links TRBV30 to TRBJ2-3, with a weak D call TRBD1 (5 bases). Germline V gene data show CDR1 as GTSNPN and CDR2 as SVGIG (reference sequence). This CDR3 is 13 amino acids long. V was clipped by 2 bases and J by 4 bases, with 10 bases between them. In nucleotides, the CDR3 is TGTGCCTGGAGTCAAGGGGTTCCAGATACGCAGTATTTT. The encoded protein is CAWSQGVPDTQYF. The full variable domain, in which reference TRBV30 and TRBJ2-3 provide the parts outside the CDR3, is SQTIHQWPATLVQPVGSPLSLECTVEGTSNPNLYWYRQAAGRGLQLLFYSVGIGQISSEVPQNLSASRPQDRQFILSSKKLLLSDSGFYLCAWSQGVPDTQYFGPGTRLTVL.

The sample holds a few counts of this clone. The chain recombines TRBV7-3 with TRBJ2-2; D is unclear. Looked up from germline, CDR1 is SGHTA and CDR2 is FQGTGA. The V end was cut by 4 bases, the J end by 0 bases, with 12 bases between. The CDR3 spans 16 residues. The CDR3 DNA reads TGTGCCAGCAGCTCACAGCGACCAGCGAACACCGGGGAGCTGTTTTTT. Its protein product is CASSSQRPANTGELFF.

The sample holds a few counts of this clone. J is TRBJ2-4 and V is TRBV13; no firm D call. V lost 3 bases and J lost 0, with 9 bases in between. Germline lookup yields CDR1 PRHDT and CDR2 FYEKMQ (reference sequence). There are 15 residues in the CDR3. Here the CDR3 reads CASSLRRLAKNIQYF. The CDR3, as DNA: TGTGCCAGCAGCTTGAGGCGGCTAGCCAAAAACATTCAGTACTTC.

V and J are TRBV27 and TRBJ2-2; D unclear. CDR1 is MNHEY and CDR2 is SMNVEV in the germline V gene (reference sequence). The V end was cut by 2 bases, the J end by 1 base, with 5 bases between. The CDR3 runs 14 residues. The DNA for the CDR3 is TGTGCCAGCAGTTTAAACAGGAACACCGGGGAGCTGTTTTTT. This gives the protein CASSLNRNTGELFF.

A single count supports this clone. The chain is built from TRBV2 and TRBJ1-5; 7 bases are a match to TRBD1. CDR1 SNHLY and CDR2 FYNNEI come from the germline V gene. The CDR3 has 19 residues. V lost 6 bases and J lost 0; bases outside the gene matches: 17. The CDR3: CASRETTGTARASNQPQHF. In nucleotides, the CDR3 is TGTGCCAGCAGAGAAACTACCGGGACAGCGAGAGCTAGCAATCAGCCCCAGCATTTT.

The chain uses TRBV5-5 and TRBJ2-1, with TRBD1 as a possible D gene (5 bases). CDR3 length: 15 amino acids. Trimming pared 0 bases from V and 7 bases from J, leaving 14 bases between. Germline CDR1 SGHKS, CDR2 YYEKEE (reference sequence). This CDR3 reads CASSLATGPQNEQFF. CDR3 coding DNA: TGTGCCAGCAGCTTGGCCACAGGTCCCCAGAATGAGCAGTTCTTC.

This clone appeared once. The rearrangement uses TRBV7-6 and TRBJ2-3; 11 nucleotides agree with TRBD2. The trim removed 3 bases at V and 8 bases at J, leaving 10 bases unmatched. Germline assignment: CDR1 SGHVS and CDR2 FNYEAQ. The CDR3 sequence is 16 residues long. CDR3 amino acids: CASSFRNSGGESTQYF. DNA for the CDR3: TGTGCCAGCAGCTTTCGTAATAGCGGGGGGGAAAGTACGCAGTATTTT. Using reference TRBV7-6 and TRBJ2-3 for the parts outside the CDR3, the full variable domain is GAGVSQSPRYKVTKRGQDVALRCDPISGHVSLYWYRQALGQGPEFLTYFNYEAQQDKSGLPNDRFSAERPEGSISTLTIQRTEQRDSAMYRCASSFRNSGGESTQYFGPGTRLTVL.

Turning to this clone: This CDR3 is also generated by other DNA sequences in the sample. The chain joins TRBV5-1 to TRBJ2-7; D gene unclear. V was shortened by 0 bases and J by 2 bases, with 9 bases between the two germline ends. The V gene's germline CDR1 is SGHRS and CDR2 YFSETQ. The CDR3 length is 14 residues. The DNA of the CDR3 is TGCGCCAGCAGCTTGGTCGCAGAAACCTACGAGCAGTACTTC. It translates to CASSLVAETYEQYF.

V gene TRBV7-9 combines with J gene TRBJ2-7, with 8 positions matching TRBD1. The CDR3 loop spans 15 amino acids. The V and J ends lost 0 bases and 5 bases, in that order; junction bases with no gene match: 6. CDR1 is SEHNR and CDR2 is FQNEAQ in the germline V gene (reference sequence). CDR3 region: CASSLATGGKHEQYF. The CDR3 DNA reads TGTGCCAGCAGCTTAGCAACAGGGGGAAAGCACGAGCAGTACTTC. The full variable domain, rest sourced from reference TRBV7-9 and TRBJ2-7, is DTGVSQNPRHKITKRGQNVTFRCDPISEHNRLYWYRQTLGQGPEFLTYFQNEAQLEKSRLLSDRFSAERPKGSFSTLEIQRTEQGDSAMYLCASSLATGGKHEQYFGPGTRLTVT.

The rearrangement links TRBV7-2 to TRBJ2-3; maybe TRBD2 (5 bases). The CDR3 extends over 13 amino acids. Deletions cut 8 bases from V and 1 base from J, with 10 bases between. Germline assignment: CDR1 SGHTA and CDR2 FQGNSA. The CDR3 here is CASQRRGTDTQYF. The CDR3 nucleotides read TGTGCCAGCCAGAGGCGGGGCACAGATACGCAGTATTTT.

The genes are TRBV7-9 and TRBJ2-3; D may correspond to TRBD1 or TRBD2 (5 bases each). This CDR3 comprises 18 residues. Germline CDR1 SEHNR, CDR2 FQNEAQ (reference sequence). The ends were cut back, 2 bases at V and 0 bases at J, with 18 bases in the middle. Here the CDR3 reads CASSLLRGDRASTDTQYF. DNA for the CDR3: TGTGCCAGCAGCTTACTGAGGGGTGATCGGGCTAGCACAGATACGCAGTATTTT.

The chain carries TRBV30 and TRBJ2-3, with 9 bases matching TRBD1. J lost 4 bases, V lost 1 base, and 6 bases had no gene match. There are 15 residues in the CDR3. Germline CDR1 GTSNPN, CDR2 SVGIG (reference sequence). The CDR3 nucleotides read TGTGCCTGGAGTGATGGGGACAGGGATGCAGATACGCAGTATTTT. Translated: CAWSDGDRDADTQYF.

The rearrangement joins TRBV4-3 to TRBJ2-3; TRBD2 aligns across 8 bases. Germline lookup yields CDR1 LGHNA and CDR2 YSLEER. CDR3 size: 17 residues. Trimming cost V 1 base and J 6 bases; bases outside gene matches: 12. CDR3 DNA sequence: TGCGCCAGCAGCCAAGCAATCTCCGGGGGGGCTTTGGATACGCAGTATTTT. It yields the protein CASSQAISGGALDTQYF.

The CDR3 coding sequence is TGTGCCAGCAGTTATAACGCTATGGGAGAGCAGTACTTC. Translated: CASSYNAMGEQYF. The chain is built from TRBV6-6 and TRBJ2-7, with unresolved D. The CDR3 covers 13 residues. CDR1 is MNHNY, CDR2 SVGAGI, per germline (reference sequence). V dropped 3 bases and J dropped 7 bases, with 13 bases sitting between them.

V gene TRBV1 combines with J gene TRBJ2-7; whether TRBD2, the table's D call, matches the DNA was not checked. TRBV1 counts as a pseudogene. The CDR3 covers 15 residues. The CDR3 DNA follows: TGCACCAGCGGGACCGGGACTAGCGGGAGGGCACAGCAGTACTTC. As protein: CTSGTGTSGRAQQYF.

This clone was seen a few times. V gene TRBV30 combines with J gene TRBJ1-5; TRBD1 matches at 11 bases. Germline CDR1 is GTSNPN and CDR2 is SVGIG (reference sequence). J lost 1 base, V lost 3 bases, and 11 bases had no gene match. This CDR3 has 18 amino acids. The CDR3 nucleotides are TGTGCCTGGAGCTTCGGAGGACAGGGGGCGCGGAGCAATCAGCCCCAGCATTTT. It specifies CAWSFGGQGARSNQPQHF.